The 3 T cell receptor beta chains below were found in one sample sequenced in a study of radiation and T cells in renal cell carcinoma. Time point specified: blood 4 weeks post-SBRT, at nephrectomy. As to treatment: 15 Gy SBRT to primary tumor, nephrectomy 4 weeks later. Method: immunoSEQ multiplex PCR; TCRdb's copy keeps in-frame clones and lacks some. The profile shows around 99,000 clones, around 83% of them singletons. The specimen comprised blood, sampled from a patient whose treatment included radiotherapy and nephrectomy. These receptors originate from a man in his sixties with renal cell carcinoma.

This clone was picked up one time. CDR3 nucleotide sequence: TGTGCCAGCAGCGGGCCGTTGGGGCAGCTAAAGAACACCGGGGAGCTGTTTTTT. It codes for CASSGPLGQLKNTGELFF. The chain couples TRBV7-9 to TRBJ2-2, with D possibly TRBD1 on 5 matching bases. Germline CDR1 and CDR2: SEHNR and FQNEAQ (reference sequence). The CDR3 length is 18 residues. V lost 5 bases and J 1 base, leaving 20 bases between the germline ends. Full variable domain (outside the CDR3, taken from reference TRBV7-9 and TRBJ2-2): DTGVSQNPRHKITKRGQNVTFRCDPISEHNRLYWYRQTLGQGPEFLTYFQNEAQLEKSRLLSDRFSAERPKGSFSTLEIQRTEQGDSAMYLCASSGPLGQLKNTGELFFGEGSRLTVL.

The chain carries TRBV27 and TRBJ2-3; D is uncertain. CDR3 length: 11 residues. V was trimmed by 2 bases and J by 8 bases, leaving 5 bases between them. Germline CDR1 MNHEY, CDR2 SMNVEV (reference sequence). CDR3 sequence: CASSLGGTQYF. The CDR3 DNA reads TGTGCCAGCAGTTTAGGCGGTACGCAGTATTTT.

The gene calls are TRBV11-3 and TRBJ2-2, with D perhaps TRBD2 (5 bases). CDR3 length equals 12 residues. Trimming cost V 5 bases and J 4 bases, with 5 bases left between them. CDR1 is SGHNT and CDR2 is YENEEA in the germline V gene. The CDR3 DNA reads as TGTGCCAGCAGCCGGGGCACCGGGGAGCTGTTTTTT. Protein sequence: CASSRGTGELFF. Supplemented by reference TRBV11-3 and TRBJ2-2, the full variable domain reads EAGVVQSPRYKIIEKKQPVAFWCNPISGHNTLYWYLQNLGQGPELLIRYENEEAVDDSQLPKDRFSAERLKGVDSTLKIQPAELGDSAVYLCASSRGTGELFFGEGSRLTVL.